Each of the 22 T cell receptor beta chains below was sequenced from the same sample in a study of T cell responses to AZD1222 COVID-19 vaccine. Sequencing was performed with immunoSEQ multiplex PCR; in TCRdb, only in-frame clones are kept and a portion is missing. This table has around 100,000 clones, 90% appearing once. The sample here was peripheral blood, taken on day 0 of AZD1222 vaccination. The receptors were gathered from an adult in good health.

The V gene is TRBV4-3, the J gene TRBJ1-2, with a tentative D call TRBD1 (5 bases). V lost 0 bases and J 4 bases, leaving 21 bases between the germline ends. Germline CDR1 reads LGHNA; CDR2 reads YSLEER. This CDR3 has 18 residues. CDR3 bases: TGCGCCAGCAGCCAAGAAGTGGGGGGGGACTCAACACCCTATGGCTACACCTTC. It codes for CASSQEVGGDSTPYGYTF.

The V call is TRBV6-2 or TRBV6-3, the J call TRBJ1-6, with D uncertain. The CDR3 contains 16 residues. Germline assignment: CDR1 MNHEY and CDR2 SVGEGT. V was pared by 5 bases and J by 7 bases, with 18 bases between. The CDR3 region has the DNA TGTGCCAGCAGTAGCCTTATTCCGTCGGAGAATTCACCCCTCCACTTT. Translated: CASSSLIPSENSPLHF.

The chain joins TRBV19 to TRBJ2-1; D is possibly TRBD1 (7 bases). Germline V gene lookup returns CDR1 LNHDA and CDR2 SQIVND (reference sequence). The CDR3 runs to 13 residues. The V and J ends lost 3 bases and 8 bases respectively, with 11 bases between them. CDR3 DNA sequence: TGTGCCAGTAGTATCCAGGGGGGTGATGAGCAGTTCTTC. Translating gives CASSIQGGDEQFF.

This chain joins TRBV18 and TRBJ2-7; 8 bases match TRBD1. CDR3 length: 15 residues. V lost 5 bases to trimming and J lost 0 bases; unmatched junction nucleotides: 6. CDR1 is KGHSH and CDR2 is LQKENI in the germline V gene. This chain's CDR3 is CASSADRAVSYEQYF. In DNA, the CDR3 is TGTGCCAGCTCAGCGGACAGGGCGGTCTCCTACGAGCAGTACTTC.

The chain links TRBV12-3 or TRBV12-4 to TRBJ1-2; unclear D gene. Trimming stripped 5 bases from V and 5 bases from J, with 12 bases between. The CDR3 is 13 amino acids. In DNA form, the CDR3 reads TGTGCCAGCAGTATCTCGACGGGTTATGGCTACACCTTC. Its translation: CASSISTGYGYTF.

The chain links TRBV4-1 to TRBJ2-7, with 9 bases matching TRBD1. Germline V gene sequence: CDR1 MGHRA, CDR2 YSYEKL. The junction had 6 bases not matched to a gene; V was cut back by 4 bases and J by 5 bases. The CDR3 is made up of 14 amino acids. The CDR3: CASSRYRDRDEQYF. The DNA for the CDR3 is TGCGCCAGCAGCCGTTACCGGGACAGGGACGAGCAGTACTTC.

This clone was observed once. The gene calls are TRBV5-1 and TRBJ2-3, with TRBD1 matching 7 bases. CDR1 is SGHRS, CDR2 YFSETQ, per germline. The CDR3 is 14 amino acids. V lost 1 base, J lost 4 bases, and 3 bases stayed unmatched. The CDR3 sequence is CASSLYRGADTQYF. As DNA, the CDR3 is TGCGCCAGCAGCTTGTACAGGGGTGCAGATACGCAGTATTTT.

This chain connects TRBV12-3 or TRBV12-4 to TRBJ1-2, with 8 nucleotides matching TRBD1. CDR3 size: 13 residues. The V segment lost 3 bases and the J segment 7 bases; nucleotides outside the gene matches: 4. Here the CDR3 DNA reads TGTGCCAGCAGTTTCAGGGGGCTCGGTGGCTACACCTTC. Encoded protein: CASSFRGLGGYTF.

The rearrangement uses TRBV3-1 (or the pseudogene TRBV3-2) and TRBJ2-7; TRBD1 matches at 7 bases. The germline V gene encodes CDR1 LGHDT and CDR2 YNNKEL (reference sequence). This CDR3 is built from 14 residues. Trimming at V came to 1 base and at J to 3 bases, leaving 3 bases not matched to a gene. CDR3 nucleotides: TGTGCCAGCAGCCAAGGGGCAGGGGGCTACGAGCAGTACTTC. This encodes CASSQGAGGYEQYF.

The rearrangement uses TRBV19 and TRBJ1-1, with D unresolved. The CDR3 has 15 residues. Germline CDR1 reads LNHDA; CDR2 reads SQIVND (reference sequence). The germline V and J ends were trimmed by 3 bases and 0 bases, with 11 bases remaining between them. CDR3 sequence (DNA): TGTGCCAGTAGTATTCGCCCCCAGGTGAACACTGAAGCTTTCTTT. Its protein is CASSIRPQVNTEAFF.

The rearrangement links TRBV18 to TRBJ2-5, with 10 bases lining up with TRBD2. The V gene's germline CDR1 is KGHSH and CDR2 LQKENI. There are 17 residues in the CDR3. V shed 1 base and J 4 bases; nucleotides not matched to a gene: 9. In DNA, the CDR3 is TGTGCCAGCTCACCACAGAGCGGGGGGGCCCCGGGAGAGACCCAGTACTTC. Translated: CASSPQSGGAPGETQYF.

V and J are TRBV23-1 and TRBJ2-5, with D possibly being TRBD1 (5 bases). TRBV23-1 is annotated as an ORF whose role is uncertain. V dropped 2 bases and J dropped 4 bases, with 20 bases sitting between them. The CDR3 is 17 amino acids. The CDR3 protein is CASSQPGRVGEVETQYF. The CDR3 nucleotides read TGCGCCAGCAGTCAACCTGGCAGGGTCGGAGAAGTAGAGACCCAGTACTTC.

This chain joins TRBV2 and TRBJ1-3, with 7 nucleotides matching TRBD1. Trimming removed 11 bases from V and 4 bases from J; junction bases left unmatched: 8. The CDR3 sequence is 13 residues long. Germline lookup yields CDR1 SNHLY and CDR2 FYNNEI. This chain's CDR3 is CADSQGHGNTIYF. For the CDR3, the DNA is TGTGCCGACTCACAGGGGCACGGAAACACCATATATTTT.

V usage is TRBV3-1 (or the pseudogene TRBV3-2) and J usage is TRBJ1-5; D gene uncertain. The CDR3 extends over 13 amino acids. CDR1 LGHDT and CDR2 YNNKEL come from the germline V gene (reference sequence). Between the trimmed V and J ends, which lost 1 base and 6 bases, there was a span of 7 bases. CDR3: CASSQGEGQPQHF. The DNA for the CDR3 is TGTGCCAGCAGCCAAGGGGAAGGTCAGCCCCAGCATTTT.

The chain joins TRBV5-1 to TRBJ2-5; no definite D call. The CDR3 is made up of 15 amino acids. Looked up from germline, CDR1 is SGHRS and CDR2 is YFSETQ. Between the trimmed V and J ends, which lost 3 bases and 5 bases, there was a span of 17 bases. The CDR3 DNA follows: TGCGCCAGCAGCTCTCATCCTAGAGATGGGGAGACCCAGTACTTC. Its translation is CASSSHPRDGETQYF.

The genes are TRBV19 and TRBJ1-3, with D unclear. The CDR3 totals 13 residues. Trimming cost V 8 bases and J 4 bases, with 12 bases left between them. Germline CDR1 reads LNHDA; CDR2 reads SQIVND (reference sequence). Here the CDR3 reads CASLELAGNTIYF. The CDR3 DNA sequence: TGTGCCAGTCTGGAGTTAGCGGGAAACACCATATATTTT.

The rearrangement uses TRBV6-5 and TRBJ2-3, with D tentatively TRBD1 or TRBD2 (5 bases each). Germline values: CDR1 MNHEY, CDR2 SVGAGI. CDR3 length equals 13 residues. V gave up 3 bases and J gave up 10 bases, with 14 bases separating them. CDR3 residues: CASSYGTRVAQYF. The CDR3 region has the DNA TGTGCCAGCAGTTATGGGACGAGAGTAGCGCAGTATTTT.

The V and J genes are TRBV7-2 and TRBJ2-2; possibly TRBD1 for D (5 bases). The germline V gene has CDR1 SGHTA and CDR2 FQGNSA. The CDR3 is 16 amino acids. V dropped 5 bases and J dropped 3 bases, with 16 bases sitting between them. CDR3 in amino acids: CASSPRMGPYTGELFF. CDR3 DNA: TGTGCCAGCAGCCCGCGGATGGGGCCCTACACCGGGGAGCTGTTTTTT.

The CDR3 DNA follows: TGTGCCAGCAGCCTCCCCCAGGGTAGTGAGACCCAGTACTTC. Translating it yields CASSLPQGSETQYF. The rearrangement links TRBV7-9 to TRBJ2-5; D is perhaps TRBD1 (5 bases). Trimming left V 5 bases short and J 5 bases short, with 15 bases between. This CDR3 spans 14 amino acids. Germline V gene lookup returns CDR1 SEHNR and CDR2 FQNEAQ (reference sequence).

This clone came up once. The rearrangement joins TRBV18 to TRBJ2-5; either TRBD1 or TRBD2 may fit D (5 bases each). V dropped 3 bases and J dropped 3 bases, with 17 bases sitting between them. Germline CDR1 and CDR2: KGHSH and LQKENI. This CDR3 contains 16 residues. The CDR3 reads CASSPDPDWGEETQYF. Written as DNA, the CDR3 is TGTGCCAGCTCACCTGATCCGGACTGGGGCGAAGAGACCCAGTACTTC.

J is TRBJ1-5 and V is TRBV7-6, with TRBD1 matching 8 bases. This CDR3 region has 15 residues. V gave up 0 bases and J gave up 6 bases; unmatched junction bases: 4. Germline V gene sequence: CDR1 SGHVS, CDR2 FNYEAQ. The CDR3 nucleotides read TGTGCCAGCAGCTTAGCCGCAGGGGGCGGTCAGCCCCAGCATTTT. Amino acids: CASSLAAGGGQPQHF.

The CDR3 reads CASSQFTGAQGTYEQYF. DNA for the CDR3: TGCGCCAGCAGCCAATTTACTGGGGCCCAAGGCACCTACGAGCAGTACTTC. The genes are TRBV4-1 and TRBJ2-7; TRBD1 might be the D (5 bases). The V end lost 2 bases, the J end lost 2 bases, and 19 bases lay between the germline ends. The CDR3 consists of 17 residues. Germline V CDR1 and CDR2: MGHRA, YSYEKL.